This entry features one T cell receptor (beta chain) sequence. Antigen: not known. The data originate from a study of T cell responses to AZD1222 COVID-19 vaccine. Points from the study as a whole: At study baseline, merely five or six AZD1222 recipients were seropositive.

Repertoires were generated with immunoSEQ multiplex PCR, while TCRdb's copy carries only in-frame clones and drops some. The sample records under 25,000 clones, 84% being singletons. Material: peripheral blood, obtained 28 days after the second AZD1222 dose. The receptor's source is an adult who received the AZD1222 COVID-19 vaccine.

CDR3 region: CASSQIPGGRSYNEQFF. The CDR3 DNA reads as TGTGCCAGCAGCCAGATACCCGGCGGGAGATCCTACAATGAGCAGTTCTTC. This chain joins TRBV3-1 (or the pseudogene TRBV3-2) and TRBJ2-1, with TRBD2 matching 7 bases. V trimming: 3 bases; J trimming: 1 base; junction bases outside the gene matches: 9. In germline, CDR1 is LGHDT, CDR2 YNNKEL (reference sequence). The CDR3 contains 17 residues.